These 29 T cell receptor beta chains were sequenced from one sample in a study of cytomegalovirus exposure and HLA in healthy donors. Profiled with immunoSEQ multiplex PCR; TCRdb holds only in-frame clones, not every one. Among 300,000 to 450,000 clones listed, around 86% were seen once. The sample was PBMCs. The receptors stem from a woman under 30 in good health and CMV-seronegative.

The CDR3 region has the DNA TGTGCCAGCAGCTTATTAATCGTCCAGGACTCCTACGAGCAGTACTTC. It codes for CASSLLIVQDSYEQYF. The rearrangement uses TRBV7-6 and TRBJ2-7; D ambiguous. The CDR3 sequence is 16 residues long. The germline gives CDR1 SGHVS, CDR2 FNYEAQ. Trimming removed 2 bases from V and 0 bases from J, with 14 bases in between.

This chain uses TRBV7-9 with TRBJ1-5; TRBD1 matches at 7 bases. Trimming at V came to 5 bases and at J to 3 bases, leaving 10 bases not matched to a gene. Germline lookup yields CDR1 SEHNR and CDR2 FQNEAQ (reference sequence). The CDR3 is 16 residues long. The CDR3 here is CASSEYTGAINQPQHF. CDR3 in DNA: TGTGCCAGCAGCGAATATACAGGGGCTATCAATCAGCCCCAGCATTTT.

The chain employs TRBV28 and TRBJ2-7; 7 bases are shared with TRBD1. CDR3 length equals 12 residues. Germline V lookup: CDR1 MDHEN, CDR2 SYDVKM. The J segment lost 0 bases and the V segment lost 8 bases, leaving 1 base of the junction unmatched. The CDR3 region has the DNA TGTGCCAGCGGACAGGTCTCCTACGAGCAGTACTTC. Translation gives CASGQVSYEQYF. The full variable domain, its missing parts supplied by reference TRBV28 and TRBJ2-7, is DVKVTQSSRYLVKRTGEKVFLECVQDMDHENMFWYRQDPGLGLRLIYFSYDVKMKEKGDIPEGYSVSREKKERFSLILESASTNQTSMYLCASGQVSYEQYFGPGTRLTVT.

This chain connects TRBV6-4 to TRBJ2-1; 8 nucleotides line up with TRBD2. The CDR3 sequence is 15 residues long. The germline CDR1 and CDR2 sequences are MRHNA and SNTAGT. The V segment lost 5 bases and the J segment 6 bases; nucleotides outside the gene matches: 9. The CDR3 is CASSPSAGASNEQFF. The CDR3 nucleotides are TGTGCCAGCAGTCCCTCAGCGGGGGCAAGCAATGAGCAGTTCTTC.

The chain is built from TRBV11-2 and TRBJ1-2; tentatively, D is TRBD1 (5 bases). The CDR3 is made up of 15 amino acids. CDR1 and CDR2 from the germline V gene are SGHAT and FQNNGV. Trimming removed 1 base at V and 4 bases at J, with 13 bases between. The chain's CDR3 is CASSLVGQGGYGYTF. CDR3 coding DNA: TGTGCCAGCAGCTTAGTAGGCCAGGGAGGCTATGGCTACACCTTC.

The genes are TRBV28 and TRBJ1-5; D gene unclear. This CDR3 is built from 14 residues. Trimming cost V 7 bases and J 4 bases, with 14 bases left between them. Germline V gene data show CDR1 as MDHEN and CDR2 as SYDVKM. The CDR3 region has the DNA TGTGCCAGCACCGCGTCTTTTTTGAATCAGCCCCAGCATTTT. This sequence encodes CASTASFLNQPQHF.

The gene calls are TRBV2 and TRBJ2-3; possible D gene TRBD2, 6 bases. This CDR3 is 14 amino acids long. V gave up 6 bases and J gave up 2 bases, with 12 bases separating them. Germline lookup yields CDR1 SNHLY and CDR2 FYNNEI. For the CDR3, the DNA is TGTGCCAGCAGCCGGGAGCTAACCACAGATACGCAGTATTTT. Protein product: CASSRELTTDTQYF.

As DNA, the CDR3 is TGTGCCAGCTCACCGCCGGGACTTCAGCTTGGCGGTGAGCAGTTCTTC. Amino acid sequence: CASSPPGLQLGGEQFF. The chain employs TRBV18 and TRBJ2-1; maybe TRBD2 (6 bases). The germline CDR1 and CDR2 sequences are KGHSH and LQKENI. V lost 3 bases and J 9 bases, leaving 21 bases between the germline ends. The CDR3 is 16 amino acids.

The genes are TRBV7-9 and TRBJ1-2; TRBD1 aligns across 12 bases. CDR1 SEHNR and CDR2 FQNEAQ come from the germline V gene (reference sequence). The ends lost 5 bases at V and 4 bases at J; junction bases unmatched: 8. This CDR3 region has 16 residues. This CDR3 is CASSPGQGATFYGYTF. DNA of the CDR3: TGTGCCAGCAGCCCGGGACAGGGGGCAACCTTCTATGGCTACACCTTC.

DNA of the CDR3: TGTGCCAGCAGCCGACAGGGCGGACCCCTCCACTTT. Translating it yields CASSRQGGPLHF. The chain combines TRBV7-2 with TRBJ1-6; 7 bases agree with TRBD1. Germline lookup yields CDR1 SGHTA and CDR2 FQGNSA. The CDR3 contains 12 residues. Trimming at V came to 5 bases and at J to 12 bases, leaving 4 bases not matched to a gene.

The chain is built from TRBV5-1 and TRBJ2-7; TRBD2 might be the D (5 bases). Trimming took off 1 base at V and 4 bases at J, with 12 bases between the two ends. The germline gives CDR1 SGHRS, CDR2 YFSETQ. CDR3 length: 14 amino acids. CDR3 residues: CASSLSSGEYEQYF. DNA for the CDR3: TGCGCCAGCAGCTTGTCCAGCGGTGAGTACGAGCAGTACTTC.

On this clone itself: The same CDR3 is also encoded by other DNA sequences in this sample. The genes are TRBV5-1 and TRBJ2-1, with 8 bases lining up with TRBD2. From germline, CDR1 is SGHRS and CDR2 YFSETQ. This CDR3 region has 15 residues. With V trimmed by 1 base and J by 4 bases, 4 bases remained unmatched. CDR3: CASSLTSGAYNEQFF. CDR3 DNA sequence: TGCGCCAGCAGCTTGACTAGCGGAGCATACAATGAGCAGTTCTTC.

This clone appeared once. This chain links TRBV5-1 with TRBJ1-2; 7 positions match TRBD1. J lost 2 bases, V lost 4 bases, and 14 bases had no gene match. This CDR3 contains 17 residues. Germline CDR1 reads SGHRS; CDR2 reads YFSETQ. The chain's CDR3 is CASSLLVGGQGNYGYTF. Here the CDR3 DNA reads TGCGCCAGCAGCCTGCTGGTAGGGGGCCAGGGAAACTATGGCTACACCTTC.

V gene TRBV7-2 combines with J gene TRBJ2-7; TRBD2 aligns across 7 bases. Germline V gene sequence: CDR1 SGHTA, CDR2 FQGNSA. V lost 5 bases, J lost 3 bases, and 4 bases stayed unmatched. The CDR3 consists of 13 residues. The CDR3 reads CASSPRESYEQYF. The CDR3 DNA reads TGTGCCAGCAGCCCGCGGGAGAGCTACGAGCAGTACTTC.

This clone occurred a few times. The rearrangement links TRBV7-3 to TRBJ2-2; 7 bases agree with TRBD2. CDR3 length: 17 residues. The V segment lost 5 bases and the J segment 3 bases; nucleotides outside the gene matches: 12. Germline loops: CDR1 SGHTA, CDR2 FQGTGA. CDR3: CASSQFSPSGDTGELFF. DNA of the CDR3: TGTGCCAGCAGCCAATTCTCGCCCAGCGGGGACACCGGGGAGCTGTTTTTT. Based on the CDR3 plus reference TRBV7-3 and TRBJ2-2, the full variable domain is GAGVSQTPSNKVTEKGKYVELRCDPISGHTALYWYRQSLGQGPEFLIYFQGTGAADDSGLPNDRFFAVRPEGSVSTLKIQRTERGDSAVYLCASSQFSPSGDTGELFFGEGSRLTVL.

The rearrangement links TRBV7-9 to TRBJ1-5; D remains unclear. The CDR3 contains 14 residues. From germline, CDR1 is SEHNR and CDR2 FQNEAQ (reference sequence). The ends were cut back, 5 bases at V and 6 bases at J, with 14 bases in the middle. In DNA form, the CDR3 reads TGTGCCAGCAGCAAAACGGGGATCGGTCAGCCCCAGCATTTT. Its translation is CASSKTGIGQPQHF.

This clone was counted once. The gene calls are TRBV5-4 and TRBJ1-3, with a tentative D call TRBD1 (5 bases). Trimming removed 4 bases from V and 0 bases from J, with 8 bases in between. Germline assignment: CDR1 SGHNT and CDR2 YYREEE (reference sequence). The CDR3 sequence is 14 residues long. Here the CDR3 reads CASSKGDSGNTIYF. DNA for the CDR3: TGTGCCAGCAGCAAAGGGGACTCTGGAAACACCATATATTTT.

The chain carries TRBV4-1 and TRBJ2-1, with TRBD2 matching 9 bases. Germline CDR1 reads MGHRA; CDR2 reads YSYEKL. This CDR3 has 16 residues. The ends lost 0 bases at V and 6 bases at J; junction bases unmatched: 6. The CDR3 DNA reads as TGCGCCAGCAGCCAAGAACTTAGCGGGAGTCGCAATGAGCAGTTCTTC. Its protein product is CASSQELSGSRNEQFF.

The chain has TRBV7-9 and TRBJ2-7; TRBD1 aligns across 9 bases. Looked up from germline, CDR1 is SEHNR and CDR2 is FQNEAQ (reference sequence). V was clipped by 6 bases and J by 6 bases; unmatched bases: 6. This CDR3 has 13 amino acids. The CDR3 region is CASRPGQGSEQYF. The DNA of the CDR3 is TGTGCCAGCAGGCCGGGACAGGGCTCCGAGCAGTACTTC. Drawing the rest from reference TRBV7-9 and TRBJ2-7, the complete variable domain is DTGVSQNPRHKITKRGQNVTFRCDPISEHNRLYWYRQTLGQGPEFLTYFQNEAQLEKSRLLSDRFSAERPKGSFSTLEIQRTEQGDSAMYLCASRPGQGSEQYFGPGTRLTVT.

The V gene is TRBV27, the J gene TRBJ1-2, with 8 bases matching TRBD1. The CDR3 length is 16 residues. J was trimmed by 4 bases and V by 6 bases; bases with no gene match: 13. Germline V lookup: CDR1 MNHEY, CDR2 SMNVEV (reference sequence). The CDR3 here is CASRPLTGEVIYGYTF. CDR3 bases: TGTGCCAGCAGGCCCTTGACAGGGGAGGTTATCTATGGCTACACCTTC.

The chain combines TRBV27 with TRBJ2-7, with D tentatively TRBD2 (6 bases). The V and J ends lost 2 bases and 8 bases respectively, with 13 bases between them. Germline values: CDR1 MNHEY, CDR2 SMNVEV (reference sequence). The CDR3 runs to 13 residues. The CDR3 DNA is TGTGCCAGCAGTTTAGACGGGGGTGGGAAGCAGTACTTC. The encoded protein is CASSLDGGGKQYF.

The rearrangement links TRBV18 to TRBJ1-2; 10 bases fit TRBD1. CDR3 length equals 15 residues. The V and J ends lost 3 bases and 7 bases, in that order; junction bases with no gene match: 8. In germline, CDR1 is KGHSH, CDR2 LQKENI. CDR3 sequence (DNA): TGTGCCAGCTCACCCGAGGGACAGGGGACTGGTGGCTACACCTTC. Translating gives CASSPEGQGTGGYTF. Looking up the rest from reference TRBV18 and TRBJ1-2 gives the full variable domain: NAGVMQNPRHLVRRRGQEARLRCSPMKGHSHVYWYRQLPEEGLKFMVYLQKENIIDESGMPKERFSAEFPKEGPSILRIQQVVRGDSAAYFCASSPEGQGTGGYTFGSGTRLTVV.

This clone has just one count. The rearrangement links TRBV6-1 to TRBJ1-1; D might be TRBD1 (5 bases). V lost 3 bases and J lost 7, with 9 bases in between. Germline CDR1 reads MNHNS; CDR2 reads SASEGT. The CDR3 spans 12 residues. CDR3 sequence reads: CASSDTGSEAFF. The CDR3 DNA is TGTGCCAGCAGTGATACAGGTAGTGAAGCTTTCTTT.

This clone was detected a few times. DNA for the CDR3: TGTGCCAGCAGCCCCGGACAGACAGATACGCAGTATTTT. Its translation: CASSPGQTDTQYF. The chain couples TRBV9 to TRBJ2-3; the D gene is possibly TRBD1 (6 bases). CDR3 length equals 13 residues. Germline CDR1 is SGDLS and CDR2 is YYNGEE. V gave up 4 bases and J gave up 3 bases, with 9 bases separating them.

The V and J genes are TRBV5-4 and TRBJ1-5; no firm D call. The germline CDR1 and CDR2 sequences are SGHNT and YYREEE (reference sequence). The V gene lost 0 bases and the J gene lost 5 bases, with 6 bases spanning the gap. The CDR3 is 13 amino acids. In nucleotides, the CDR3 is TGTGCCAGCAGCTTGGCCCCGGATCAGCCCCAGCATTTT. Encoded protein: CASSLAPDQPQHF.

This clone was seen once. J is TRBJ2-1 and V is TRBV4-2, with TRBD2 matching over 8 bases. This CDR3 contains 17 residues. Germline CDR1 LGHNA, CDR2 YNFKEQ. V lost 0 bases to trimming and J lost 6 bases; unmatched junction nucleotides: 10. The CDR3 loop is CASSQDFNSGVSNEQFF. In nucleotides, the CDR3 is TGTGCCAGCAGCCAAGATTTCAATAGCGGGGTTAGCAATGAGCAGTTCTTC.

The V and J genes are TRBV28 and TRBJ1-4; 10 bases align to TRBD1. Germline V lookup: CDR1 MDHEN, CDR2 SYDVKM. Trimming cost V 6 bases and J 11 bases; bases outside gene matches: 6. The CDR3 consists of 13 residues. CDR3 residues: CASRALGQGKLFF. Written as DNA, the CDR3 is TGTGCCAGCAGAGCATTGGGACAGGGGAAACTGTTTTTT.

The CDR3 spells CASSSRPGQAYEQYF. CDR3 sequence (DNA): TGTGCCAGCAGCTCACGCCCGGGACAGGCCTACGAGCAGTACTTC. This chain joins TRBV5-6 and TRBJ2-7; 8 nucleotides line up with TRBD1. Germline V gene sequence: CDR1 SGHDT, CDR2 YYEEEE. The CDR3 spans 15 residues. V lost 3 bases, J lost 2 bases, and 7 bases stayed unmatched.

The chain couples TRBV4-1 to TRBJ1-4; 10 bases fit TRBD1. This CDR3 region has 18 residues. Germline CDR1 MGHRA, CDR2 YSYEKL. The junction had 12 bases not matched to a gene; V was cut back by 0 bases and J by 8 bases. CDR3 protein: CASSQEIVAGTGEEKLFF. CDR3 coding DNA: TGCGCCAGCAGCCAAGAGATCGTGGCGGGGACAGGGGAAGAAAAACTGTTTTTT.